The 23 T cell receptor beta chains below all came from one sample that was sequenced in a study of OX40 agonist ivuxolimab in advanced cancers. The repertoire was sequenced with immunoSEQ multiplex PCR; TCRdb's copy has only in-frame clones and lacks some. The table has approximately 91,000 clones, approximately 89% seen once. The specimen was CD4+ or CD8+ T cells sorted from blood, collected in a trial of the OX40 agonist ivuxolimab. These receptors came from an adult with an advanced solid tumor such as melanoma, head and neck, liver or kidney cancer.

The rearrangement joins TRBV6-5 to TRBJ1-2, with D maybe TRBD1 (6 bases). The V end was cut by 6 bases, the J end by 5 bases, with 16 bases between. Germline V CDR1 and CDR2: MNHEY, SVGAGI. This CDR3 has 14 amino acids. CDR3 coding DNA: TGTGCCAGCAGCCGACTAGGACAGTCTTATGGCTACACCTTC. It is translated as CASSRLGQSYGYTF.

The chain couples TRBV11-2 to TRBJ2-2; D may be TRBD2 (6 bases). V was pared by 6 bases and J by 1 base, with 21 bases between. The CDR3 runs to 18 residues. Germline assignment: CDR1 SGHAT and CDR2 FQNNGV. In DNA form, the CDR3 reads TGTGCCAGCAGTTCCTTCCGGGGGTCGCGGGAGAACACCGGGGAGCTGTTTTTT. Translation: CASSSFRGSRENTGELFF.

This chain uses TRBV28 with TRBJ1-3, with D perhaps matching TRBD1 (6 bases). Germline values: CDR1 MDHEN, CDR2 SYDVKM. This CDR3 is built from 18 residues. Trimming cost V 6 bases and J 3 bases, with 24 bases left between them. The CDR3 reads CASSKPPLTGPHGNTIYF. The DNA for the CDR3 is TGTGCCAGCAGCAAGCCCCCTCTCACAGGGCCCCATGGAAACACCATATATTTT.

This clone appeared a single time. The chain's CDR3 is CASSRLAGEGNEQFF. For the CDR3, the DNA is TGTGCCAGCAGTAGACTAGCGGGAGAAGGCAATGAGCAGTTCTTC. The V gene is TRBV28, the J gene TRBJ2-1, with TRBD2 matching over 12 bases. Looked up from germline, CDR1 is MDHEN and CDR2 is SYDVKM. This CDR3 region has 15 residues. V gave up 5 bases and J gave up 6 bases; unmatched junction bases: 5.

The chain employs TRBV19 and TRBJ1-2; maybe TRBD1 (6 bases). V lost 6 bases and J 1 base, leaving 15 bases between the germline ends. The CDR3 covers 15 residues. Germline assignment: CDR1 LNHDA and CDR2 SQIVND (reference sequence). DNA of the CDR3: TGTGCCAGTAGAACAGGGTTCGAGGGTAACTATGGCTACACCTTC. Protein product: CASRTGFEGNYGYTF.

This clone was found a few times. The genes are TRBV2 and TRBJ2-2; 10 bases map to TRBD2. Trimming removed 5 bases from V and 6 bases from J; junction bases left unmatched: 3. Per the germline V gene, CDR1 is SNHLY and CDR2 is FYNNEI. CDR3 size: 14 residues. This CDR3 is CASSLLAGPGELFF. DNA for the CDR3: TGTGCCAGCAGTCTACTAGCGGGACCCGGGGAGCTGTTTTTT. Complete variable domain (other parts from reference TRBV2 and TRBJ2-2): EPEVTQTPSHQVTQMGQEVILRCVPISNHLYFYWYRQILGQKVEFLVSFYNNEISEKSEIFDDQFSVERPDGSNFTLKIRSTKLEDSAMYFCASSLLAGPGELFFGEGSRLTVL.

The rearrangement uses TRBV19 and TRBJ1-5; 7 bases are shared with TRBD1. CDR1 is LNHDA, CDR2 SQIVND, per germline (reference sequence). The CDR3 extends over 16 amino acids. V gave up 0 bases and J gave up 1 base; unmatched junction bases: 3. This CDR3 is CASSIETGMSNQPQHF. Written as DNA, the CDR3 is TGTGCCAGTAGTATAGAGACAGGGATGAGCAATCAGCCCCAGCATTTT.

There are a few counts of this clone. The chain is built from TRBV19 and TRBJ1-2; possibly TRBD1 for D (5 bases). V gave up 6 bases and J gave up 9 bases, with 11 bases separating them. Germline CDR1 LNHDA, CDR2 SQIVND (reference sequence). The CDR3 length is 11 residues. The CDR3 protein is CASSQGLSYTF. In DNA, the CDR3 is TGTGCCAGTAGCCAGGGATTGAGCTACACCTTC. Complete variable domain (other parts from reference TRBV19 and TRBJ1-2): DGGITQSPKYLFRKEGQNVTLSCEQNLNHDAMYWYRQDPGQGLRLIYYSQIVNDFQKGDIAEGYSVSREKKESFPLTVTSAQKNPTAFYLCASSQGLSYTFGSGTRLTVV.

The gene calls are TRBV28 and TRBJ2-5; 11 nucleotides match TRBD2. Germline values: CDR1 MDHEN, CDR2 SYDVKM. The V and J ends lost 4 bases and 5 bases, in that order; junction bases with no gene match: 15. This CDR3 is 18 amino acids long. The CDR3 region has the DNA TGTGCCAGCAGTTCGGAGCTATTAGCGGGAGGGTACCGGGAGACCCAGTACTTC. Its protein is CASSSELLAGGYRETQYF. The full variable domain, rest sourced from reference TRBV28 and TRBJ2-5, is DVKVTQSSRYLVKRTGEKVFLECVQDMDHENMFWYRQDPGLGLRLIYFSYDVKMKEKGDIPEGYSVSREKKERFSLILESASTNQTSMYLCASSSELLAGGYRETQYFGPGTRLLVL.

This clone has only one observation. The rearrangement uses TRBV27 and TRBJ1-2; D unclear. Trimming shortened V by 0 bases and J by 6 bases, and 5 bases separated the two germline ends. The CDR3 is made up of 12 amino acids. Germline CDR1 reads MNHEY; CDR2 reads SMNVEV (reference sequence). CDR3 region: CASSLSGDGYTF. The CDR3 DNA is TGTGCCAGCAGTTTATCCGGAGATGGCTACACCTTC.

The rearrangement uses TRBV30 and TRBJ1-2, with D hard to call. With 3 bases removed from V and 3 bases from J, the gap between germline ends came to 11 bases. The CDR3 covers 13 residues. Germline CDR1 reads GTSNPN; CDR2 reads SVGIG (reference sequence). CDR3 protein: CAWSNGFDYGYTF. The CDR3 DNA is TGTGCCTGGAGCAATGGATTCGACTATGGCTACACCTTC.

This chain links TRBV5-8 with TRBJ2-3; D ambiguous. From germline, CDR1 is SGHTS and CDR2 YDEGEE. V dropped 1 base and J dropped 1 base, with 4 bases sitting between them. This CDR3 region has 13 residues. The CDR3 sequence is CASSLTRTDTQYF. The DNA of the CDR3 is TGTGCCAGCAGCTTGACACGCACAGATACGCAGTATTTT.

This clone is a singleton in its sample. One end of the junction does not line up with germline, which may come from a read error. This rearrangement joins TRBV7-7 to TRBJ2-1, with 13 bases lining up with TRBD2. CDR1 is SSHAT and CDR2 is FNYEAQ in the germline V gene (reference sequence). This CDR3 comprises 16 residues. This chain's CDR3 is CASSRGTSGTPNEQFF. CDR3 DNA sequence: TGTGCTAGCAGCAGGGGGACTAGCGGGACTCCCAATGAGCAGTTCTTC.

V and J are TRBV28 and TRBJ1-5; D unresolved. The germline V gene has CDR1 MDHEN and CDR2 SYDVKM. The CDR3 runs 12 residues. Trimming removed 6 bases from V and 11 bases from J, with 14 bases in between. CDR3 in DNA: TGTGCCAGCAGCCCCGAGGTCTCGGCCCAGCATTTT. Its translation: CASSPEVSAQHF.

The chain employs TRBV5-4 and TRBJ2-3; 8 bases line up with TRBD2. The CDR3 extends over 14 amino acids. The germline V gene has CDR1 SGHNT and CDR2 YYREEE (reference sequence). The J segment lost 4 bases and the V segment lost 4 bases, leaving 5 bases of the junction unmatched. CDR3 in amino acids: CASSIGLAPDTQYF. In DNA, the CDR3 is TGTGCCAGCAGCATAGGACTAGCCCCAGATACGCAGTATTTT. Using reference TRBV5-4 and TRBJ2-3 for the parts outside the CDR3, the full variable domain is ETGVTQSPTHLIKTRGQQVTLRCSSQSGHNTVSWYQQALGQGPQFIFQYYREEENGRGNFPPRFSGLQFPNYSSELNVNALELDDSALYLCASSIGLAPDTQYFGPGTRLTVL.

The V call is TRBV15, the J call TRBJ2-3; 8 bases fit TRBD1. The germline V gene encodes CDR1 LNHNV and CDR2 YYDKDF (reference sequence). The V segment lost 0 bases and the J segment 0 bases; nucleotides outside the gene matches: 8. The CDR3 has 18 residues. The CDR3 reads CATSRDRWTGTSTDTQYF. The CDR3 DNA follows: TGTGCCACCAGCAGAGATCGTTGGACAGGGACTAGCACAGATACGCAGTATTTT.

The chain carries TRBV7-1 and TRBJ1-1; weak D call: TRBD1 (5 bases). TRBV7-1 is placed among ORFs of uncertain function. CDR3 length equals 13 residues. The germline V and J ends were trimmed by 5 bases and 1 base, with 8 bases remaining between them. The CDR3 DNA reads TGTGCCAGCAGCCCGGACACGAACACTGAAGCTTTCTTT. It specifies CASSPDTNTEAFF.

The chain carries TRBV19 and TRBJ1-2, with D possibly matching TRBD1 (5 bases). With 3 bases removed from V and 2 bases from J, the gap between germline ends came to 13 bases. Germline V lookup: CDR1 LNHDA, CDR2 SQIVND (reference sequence). This CDR3 is 15 amino acids long. For the CDR3, the DNA is TGTGCCAGTAGTATTTCCGGAGGGGCCAACTATGGCTACACCTTC. Translating gives CASSISGGANYGYTF.

The chain joins TRBV29-1 to TRBJ1-2, with D perhaps TRBD1 (6 bases). The CDR3 is 11 amino acids. Per germline, CDR1 SQVTM and CDR2 ANQGSEA. The V end lost 2 bases, the J end lost 8 bases, and 9 bases lay between the germline ends. Here the CDR3 reads CSVERGRGYTF. The CDR3 bases are TGCAGCGTTGAACGGGGGCGAGGCTACACCTTC.

J is TRBJ2-1 and V is TRBV6-1, with 9 bases lining up with TRBD2. CDR3 size: 16 residues. V was pared by 2 bases and J by 2 bases, with 4 bases of the junction left unmatched. Germline V gives CDR1 MNHNS, CDR2 SASEGT. In nucleotides, the CDR3 is TGTGCCAGCAGTGAATCAGCGGGAGGCCCCTACAATGAGCAGTTCTTC. It specifies CASSESAGGPYNEQFF.

The chain carries TRBV14 and TRBJ1-4; tentatively, D is TRBD1 (5 bases). Trimming took off 5 bases at V and 8 bases at J, with 15 bases between the two ends. There are 14 residues in the CDR3. The germline V gene encodes CDR1 SGHDN and CDR2 FVKESK. The DNA of the CDR3 is TGTGCCAGCAGCTTAAACGGGGCTAGGGAAAAACTGTTTTTT. It codes for CASSLNGAREKLFF. The full variable domain, its missing parts supplied by reference TRBV14 and TRBJ1-4, is EAGVTQFPSHSVIEKGQTVTLRCDPISGHDNLYWYRRVMGKEIKFLLHFVKESKQDESGMPNNRFLAERTGGTYSTLKVQPAELEDSGVYFCASSLNGAREKLFFGSGTQLSVL.

This sequence joins TRBV29-1 and TRBJ2-3, with 9 bases that match TRBD2. Germline V CDR1 and CDR2: SQVTM, ANQGSEA. V trimming: 7 bases; J trimming: 4 bases; junction bases outside the gene matches: 12. There are 15 residues in the CDR3. The CDR3 DNA reads as TGCAGCGCCTTACTCTCTAGCGGGATACCAGATACGCAGTATTTT. This translates into CSALLSSGIPDTQYF.

This chain connects TRBV10-3 to TRBJ2-1; no reliable D call. Germline lookup yields CDR1 ENHRY and CDR2 SYGVKD. This CDR3 region has 14 residues. Trimming cost V 3 bases and J 7 bases, with 13 bases left between them. CDR3 amino acids: CAISDLVNSNEQFF. In nucleotides, the CDR3 is TGTGCCATCAGTGATCTAGTAAACTCGAATGAGCAGTTCTTC.